This T cell receptor beta chain was recovered during a study of blood T cell repertoires in COVID-19. The authors' processing: Amplified reference gene primers provided the basis for estimating nucleated cell counts. Libraries were prepared by immunoSEQ multiplex PCR; TCRdb keeps only in-frame clonotypes and omits some of them. V and J calls and clone size come straight from that table; D and trimming were deduced from the DNA. The sample records roughly 100,000 clones, about 85% being singletons. The sequence was collected from a man aged 45-65 years in a cohort sampled during active COVID-19. The sample taken for sequencing was peripheral blood.

CDR3 in amino acids: CSAESGAETQYF. The CDR3 bases are TGCAGCGCCGAAAGCGGGGCGGAGACCCAGTACTTC. The chain has TRBV29-1 and TRBJ2-5; TRBD2 matches at 7 bases. Germline-derived CDR1 and CDR2 are SQVTM and ANQGSEA. The CDR3 totals 12 residues. With V trimmed by 7 bases and J by 5 bases, 7 bases remained unmatched.